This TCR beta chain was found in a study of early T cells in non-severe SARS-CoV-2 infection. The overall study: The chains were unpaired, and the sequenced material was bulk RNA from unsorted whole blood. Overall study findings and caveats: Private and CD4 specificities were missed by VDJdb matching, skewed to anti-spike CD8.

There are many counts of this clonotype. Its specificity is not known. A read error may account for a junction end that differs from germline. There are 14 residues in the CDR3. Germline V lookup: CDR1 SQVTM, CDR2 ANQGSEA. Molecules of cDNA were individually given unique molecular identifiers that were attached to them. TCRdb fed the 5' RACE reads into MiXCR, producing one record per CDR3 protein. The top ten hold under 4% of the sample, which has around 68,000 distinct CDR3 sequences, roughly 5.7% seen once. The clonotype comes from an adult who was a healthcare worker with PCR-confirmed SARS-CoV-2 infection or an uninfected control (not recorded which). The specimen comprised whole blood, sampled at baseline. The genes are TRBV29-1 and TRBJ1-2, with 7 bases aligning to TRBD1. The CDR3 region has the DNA TGCAGCGTTAAAGACAGGGAGAGGAACTATGGCTACACCTTC. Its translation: CSVKDRERNYGYTF. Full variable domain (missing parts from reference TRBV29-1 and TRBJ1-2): SAVISQKPSRDICQRGTSLTIQCQVDSQVTMMFWYRQQPGQSLTLIATANQGSEATYESGFVIDKFPISRPNLTFSTLTVSNMSPEDSSIYLCSVKDRERNYGYTFGSGTRLTVV.